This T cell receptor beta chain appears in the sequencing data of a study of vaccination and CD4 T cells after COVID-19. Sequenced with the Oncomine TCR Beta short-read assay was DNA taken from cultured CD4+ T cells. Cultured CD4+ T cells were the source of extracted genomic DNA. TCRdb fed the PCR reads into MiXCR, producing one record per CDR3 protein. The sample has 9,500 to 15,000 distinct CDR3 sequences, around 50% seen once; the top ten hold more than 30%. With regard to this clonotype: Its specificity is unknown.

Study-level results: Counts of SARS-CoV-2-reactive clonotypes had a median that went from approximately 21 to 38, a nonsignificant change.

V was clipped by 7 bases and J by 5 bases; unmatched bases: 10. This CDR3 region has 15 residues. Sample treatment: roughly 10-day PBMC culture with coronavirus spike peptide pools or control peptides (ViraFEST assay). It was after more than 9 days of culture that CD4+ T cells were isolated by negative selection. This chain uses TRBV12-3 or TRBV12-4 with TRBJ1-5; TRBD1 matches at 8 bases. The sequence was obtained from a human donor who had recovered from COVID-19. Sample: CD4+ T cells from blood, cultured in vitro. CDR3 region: CASTARTGGDQPQHF. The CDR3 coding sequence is TGTGCCAGCACCGCCCGAACAGGGGGGGATCAGCCCCAGCATTTT.